The sequence of this TCR beta chain was determined in a study of cytomegalovirus exposure and HLA in healthy donors. Comment on this clone: Its target is unknown.

PCR was performed using 60 Vbeta and 13 Jbeta primers. The assay was immunoSEQ multiplex PCR, and TCRdb's table has in-frame clones only and misses some. The top ten clones hold approximately 9.4% of a sample with 150,000 to 200,000 clones, 80% to 90% of them seen once. CDR1 and CDR2 from the germline V gene are SGHRS and YFSETQ. With V trimmed by 0 bases and J by 0 bases, 8 bases remained unmatched. The CDR3 runs 20 residues. Broader study findings: More clonal expansion characterized HLA-associated TCR beta chains than equally common others in a later analysis. Earlier results showed most TCR beta V segments being productive about 87% or about 30% of the time. High sensitivity and specificity were reportedly achieved when the classifier diagnosed cytomegalovirus status. Rare sequences made up most TCRs, while some public TCRs were found in many donors.

The clonotype originates from a man between 18 and 35 years old in good health and CMV-seropositive. Sequenced material: PBMCs. V is TRBV5-1 and J is TRBJ2-1; 14 bases match TRBD2. CDR3 coding DNA: TGCGCCAGCAGCTTGGCAGGGGGACTAGCGGGGGCTAGCTCCTACAATGAGCAGTTCTTC. This translates into CASSLAGGLAGASSYNEQFF.